This passage covers 29 T cell receptor beta chains from one sample sequenced in a study of T-cell reconstitution after alpha-beta-depleted transplantation in children. Preparation of the TCRbeta library involved a method that used unique molecular identifiers. Each CDR3 protein is one row after TCRdb ran MiXCR on the PCR reads. The repertoire holds about 980,000 distinct CDR3 sequences, with around 30% as singletons. The source was PBMCs, mostly from graft donor cells, collected 360 days after TCRalphabeta/CD19-depleted stem cell transplant. These receptors came from a boy younger than two who had a stem cell transplant for SCID, so the T cells may come from the graft donor.

The chain combines TRBV3-1 with TRBJ2-2; D is perhaps TRBD1 (5 bases). This CDR3 is built from 15 residues. V was clipped by 1 base and J by 4 bases, with 10 bases between them. Germline loops: CDR1 LGHDT, CDR2 YNNKEL (reference sequence). CDR3 nucleotides: TGTGCCAGCAGCCAAGGTCCTAGGGGCACCGGGGAGCTGTTTTTT. Translating it yields CASSQGPRGTGELFF.

The chain joins TRBV7-3 to TRBJ1-1; D might be TRBD1 (5 bases). The germline gives CDR1 SGHTA, CDR2 FQGTGA. The CDR3 is 13 residues long. V was clipped by 5 bases and J by 1 base, with 8 bases between them. The CDR3 is CASSIDRNTEAFF. DNA of the CDR3: TGTGCCAGCAGCATAGACAGGAACACTGAAGCTTTCTTT.

V gene TRBV20-1 combines with J gene TRBJ2-5; D call uncertain. This CDR3 comprises 13 residues. In germline, CDR1 is DFQATT, CDR2 SNEGSKA (reference sequence). Trimming cost V 5 bases and J 1 base, with 11 bases left between them. The DNA for the CDR3 is TGCAGTGCTTGCTTCGGTCTCCAAGAGACCCAGTACTTC. It encodes CSACFGLQETQYF.

This clonotype has only a few counts. The chain has TRBV6-5 and TRBJ2-2; D not resolved. This CDR3 comprises 12 residues. Trimming removed 6 bases from V and 4 bases from J, with 6 bases in between. Germline CDR1 is MNHEY and CDR2 is SVGAGI. DNA for the CDR3: TGTGCCAGCAGGCCCCCCACCGGGGAGCTGTTTTTT. Its protein is CASRPPTGELFF.

This chain joins TRBV19 and TRBJ2-6; a weak D match, TRBD2 (5 bases). Germline lookup yields CDR1 LNHDA and CDR2 SQIVND (reference sequence). CDR3 length: 16 amino acids. Trimming left V 10 bases short and J 1 base short, with 17 bases between. Here the CDR3 DNA reads TGTGCCACAAATCAGAAGAGGGAGTCTGGGGCCAACGTCCTGACTTTC. Amino acids: CATNQKRESGANVLTF.

The chain recombines TRBV5-1 with TRBJ2-1; 7 nucleotides match TRBD2. Per germline, CDR1 SGHRS and CDR2 YFSETQ. The CDR3 loop spans 16 amino acids. J was trimmed by 7 bases and V by 0 bases; bases with no gene match: 10. CDR3: CASSLGLRGGGNEQFF. In DNA, the CDR3 is TGCGCCAGCAGCTTGGGCCTTCGGGGCGGGGGTAATGAGCAGTTCTTC.

This clonotype was counted between two and nine times. This chain links TRBV6-5 with TRBJ1-1; D not resolved. The CDR3 spans 15 residues. Germline CDR1 reads MNHEY; CDR2 reads SVGAGI. Trimming took off 5 bases at V and 0 bases at J, with 13 bases between the two ends. Here the CDR3 reads CASSTRGALNTEAFF. In DNA, the CDR3 is TGTGCCAGCAGTACCCGAGGTGCCCTGAACACTGAAGCTTTCTTT.

The chain combines TRBV4-1 with TRBJ2-3; D gene ambiguous. The CDR3 sequence is 12 residues long. The V and J ends lost 0 bases and 7 bases respectively, with 5 bases between them. Germline V lookup: CDR1 MGHRA, CDR2 YSYEKL. The CDR3 nucleotides are TGCGCCAGCAGCCAAGATTTAAATACGCAGTATTTT. It yields the protein CASSQDLNTQYF.

The chain recombines TRBV5-5 with TRBJ1-6, with unresolved D. Germline lookup yields CDR1 SGHKS and CDR2 YYEKEE (reference sequence). V was pared by 2 bases and J by 7 bases, with 10 bases between. This CDR3 is 14 amino acids long. CDR3 amino acids: CASSLRGRNSPLHF. For the CDR3, the DNA is TGTGCCAGCAGCTTACGAGGGAGGAATTCACCCCTCCACTTT.

The J gene is TRBJ2-5, the V gene TRBV12-3 or TRBV12-4, with D possibly TRBD1 on 6 matching bases. Trimming cost V 6 bases and J 4 bases, with 12 bases left between them. This CDR3 contains 13 residues. DNA of the CDR3: TGTGCCAGCAGCTCGCAGGGGCGAGAGACCCAGTACTTC. It yields the protein CASSSQGRETQYF.

This sequence joins TRBV7-2 and TRBJ1-5; D is unresolved. The V end was cut by 5 bases, the J end by 3 bases, with 14 bases between. Germline V gene sequence: CDR1 SGHTA, CDR2 FQGNSA. The CDR3 consists of 15 residues. This CDR3 reads CASSLIWAVNQPQHF. The CDR3 DNA reads TGTGCCAGCAGCCTCATCTGGGCCGTCAATCAGCCCCAGCATTTT.

V gene TRBV5-1 combines with J gene TRBJ2-1, with 10 bases aligning to TRBD1. This CDR3 spans 18 amino acids. The V gene's germline CDR1 is SGHRS and CDR2 YFSETQ. Trimming took 3 bases from V and 5 from J; bases not matched to a gene: 14. CDR3 region: CASSSLLNRGQGNNEQFF. Written as DNA, the CDR3 is TGCGCCAGCAGCTCCCTGTTGAATCGGGGACAGGGGAACAATGAGCAGTTCTTC. The full variable domain, its missing parts supplied by reference TRBV5-1 and TRBJ2-1, is KAGVTQTPRYLIKTRGQQVTLSCSPISGHRSVSWYQQTPGQGLQFLFEYFSETQRNKGNFPGRFSGRQFSNSRSEMNVSTLELGDSALYLCASSSLLNRGQGNNEQFFGPGTRLTVL.

This chain uses TRBV5-1 with TRBJ2-7; tentatively, D is TRBD2 (5 bases). V was clipped by 1 base and J by 5 bases, with 16 bases between them. The CDR3 is made up of 15 amino acids. CDR1 is SGHRS and CDR2 is YFSETQ in the germline V gene. CDR3 sequence reads: CASSLPWGDRHEQYF. For the CDR3, the DNA is TGCGCCAGCAGCTTGCCGTGGGGAGACCGGCACGAGCAGTACTTC.

This clonotype was detected only a few times. The CDR3 protein is CASSRGEGWADTQYF. CDR3 DNA: TGCGCCAGCAGCCGGGGTGAGGGTTGGGCAGATACGCAGTATTTT. The V gene is TRBV4-3, the J gene TRBJ2-3; a possible D gene is TRBD2 (5 bases). V lost 4 bases and J 4 bases, leaving 15 bases between the germline ends. Germline loops: CDR1 LGHNA, CDR2 YSLEER. The CDR3 extends over 15 amino acids.

The chain uses TRBV12-3 or TRBV12-4 and TRBJ2-7, with a possible D match to TRBD1 (6 bases). CDR3 length equals 14 residues. Trimming shortened V by 5 bases and J by 9 bases, and 20 bases separated the two germline ends. The CDR3 nucleotides read TGTGCCAGCAGTGCAATCGGGACATCGGATAGGCAGTACTTC. It translates to CASSAIGTSDRQYF.

This rearrangement joins TRBV7-2 to TRBJ2-7; D is perhaps TRBD1 (6 bases). Per the germline V gene, CDR1 is SGHTA and CDR2 is FQGNSA. The CDR3 runs to 12 residues. V gave up 5 bases and J gave up 6 bases, with 11 bases separating them. The CDR3 protein is CASSLGQFEQYF. CDR3 coding DNA: TGTGCCAGCAGCCTCGGACAGTTCGAGCAGTACTTC.

V is TRBV5-1 and J is TRBJ2-7; perhaps D is TRBD1 or TRBD2 (5 bases each). The CDR3 has 14 residues. Germline loops: CDR1 SGHRS, CDR2 YFSETQ. Trimming removed 6 bases from V and 6 bases from J, with 19 bases in between. CDR3 in DNA: TGCGCCAGCACCCTGTTAGGGGCAGGGACCGAGCAGTACTTC. Its translation is CASTLLGAGTEQYF. Variable domain in full (rest from reference TRBV5-1 and TRBJ2-7): KAGVTQTPRYLIKTRGQQVTLSCSPISGHRSVSWYQQTPGQGLQFLFEYFSETQRNKGNFPGRFSGRQFSNSRSEMNVSTLELGDSALYLCASTLLGAGTEQYFGPGTRLTVT.

J is TRBJ2-7 and V is TRBV29-1; 7 positions agree with TRBD1. This CDR3 has 14 residues. Germline CDR1 and CDR2: SQVTM and ANQGSEA. The J segment lost 5 bases and the V segment lost 7 bases, leaving 14 bases of the junction unmatched. CDR3 in amino acids: CSAAIDRVGHEQYF. For the CDR3, the DNA is TGCAGCGCCGCCATTGACAGGGTTGGGCACGAGCAGTACTTC.

This clonotype was recorded a few times. The chain has TRBV9 and TRBJ1-1; unclear D gene. CDR1 is SGDLS, CDR2 YYNGEE, per germline. The CDR3 sequence is 17 residues long. Trimming removed 0 bases from V and 0 bases from J, with 15 bases in between. DNA for the CDR3: TGTGCCAGCAGCGTAGCGTCGACGCCCGACCTGAACACTGAAGCTTTCTTT. Its protein is CASSVASTPDLNTEAFF.

The rearrangement joins TRBV10-3 to TRBJ2-3, with 10 nucleotides matching TRBD1. Germline-derived CDR1 and CDR2 are ENHRY and SYGVKD. The CDR3 spans 16 residues. The V and J ends lost 0 bases and 4 bases, in that order; junction bases with no gene match: 4. CDR3 coding DNA: TGTGCCATCAGTGAGTCCCCCGGGACAGGGGCAGATACGCAGTATTTT. Translation gives CAISESPGTGADTQYF.

This clonotype was seen only a few times. The rearrangement links TRBV7-3 to TRBJ2-3; TRBD1 agrees at 7 bases. V was pared by 1 base and J by 1 base, with 8 bases of the junction left unmatched. CDR1 SGHTA and CDR2 FQGTGA come from the germline V gene. This CDR3 has 17 residues. CDR3 DNA sequence: TGTGCCAGCAGCTTAAGGTCGAGGGGGCGTGGCACAGATACGCAGTATTTT. Protein product: CASSLRSRGRGTDTQYF. Filled out from reference TRBV7-3 and TRBJ2-3, the complete variable domain reads GAGVSQTPSNKVTEKGKYVELRCDPISGHTALYWYRQSLGQGPEFLIYFQGTGAADDSGLPNDRFFAVRPEGSVSTLKIQRTERGDSAVYLCASSLRSRGRGTDTQYFGPGTRLTVL.

This rearrangement joins TRBV2 to TRBJ2-7; 10 nucleotides match TRBD2. J gave up 0 bases and V 8 bases, and 10 bases lay outside the gene matches. The CDR3 loop spans 16 amino acids. CDR1 and CDR2 (germline): SNHLY, FYNNEI. CDR3 DNA sequence: TGTGCCAGCTCGGGGCTAGCGGGGGAGACCTCCTACGAGCAGTACTTC. This gives the protein CASSGLAGETSYEQYF.

This clonotype showed up many times. The rearrangement uses TRBV4-3 and TRBJ2-7; D is ambiguous. CDR1 and CDR2 from the germline V gene are LGHNA and YSLEER. The V end lost 4 bases, the J end lost 3 bases, and 10 bases lay between the germline ends. The CDR3 extends over 13 amino acids. CDR3 sequence: CASSPDGFYEQYF. The CDR3 nucleotides read TGCGCCAGCAGCCCGGACGGATTCTACGAGCAGTACTTC.

This clonotype was seen many times. The chain combines TRBV4-1 with TRBJ2-1; 8 bases are a match to TRBD2. The CDR3 consists of 21 residues. Germline CDR1 and CDR2: MGHRA and YSYEKL. The trim removed 1 base at V and 4 bases at J, leaving 21 bases unmatched. Here the CDR3 DNA reads TGCGCCAGCAGCCAAGTCCCCCGTAGGACTTTGGGACTAGGACGATACAATGAGCAGTTCTTC. It codes for CASSQVPRRTLGLGRYNEQFF.

The genes are TRBV29-1 and TRBJ2-5; no firm D call. The CDR3 is 11 residues long. Trimming removed 4 bases at V and 4 bases at J, with 7 bases between. CDR1 is SQVTM, CDR2 ANQGSEA, per germline. CDR3 sequence: CSVAPSETQYF. The DNA of the CDR3 is TGCAGCGTTGCCCCGTCAGAGACCCAGTACTTC.

The chain joins TRBV25-1 to TRBJ1-3; possible D gene TRBD1, 5 bases. Germline CDR1 MGHDK, CDR2 SYGVNS. Trimming took off 4 bases at V and 0 bases at J, with 10 bases between the two ends. The CDR3 runs to 15 residues. The CDR3 spells CASSASGLSGNTIYF. DNA of the CDR3: TGTGCCAGCAGTGCCTCAGGGCTCTCTGGAAACACCATATATTTT.

The chain carries TRBV28 and TRBJ2-2, with D possibly TRBD1 on 5 matching bases. Germline V CDR1 and CDR2: MDHEN, SYDVKM. V was cut by 5 bases and J by 1 base, with 17 bases left in between. The CDR3 spans 17 residues. The CDR3 DNA reads as TGTGCCAGCAGTCTGAAGGTGGGGCAGTTGAACACCGGGGAGCTGTTTTTT. Protein sequence: CASSLKVGQLNTGELFF.

The gene calls are TRBV9 and TRBJ2-1, with TRBD2 identical over 8 bases. V was pared by 4 bases and J by 2 bases, with 11 bases of the junction left unmatched. The CDR3 sequence is 17 residues long. Per the germline V gene, CDR1 is SGDLS and CDR2 is YYNGEE. CDR3 region: CASSKTQIAGTYNEQFF. The CDR3 DNA reads as TGTGCCAGCAGCAAAACCCAAATAGCGGGAACCTACAATGAGCAGTTCTTC.

This clonotype was detected only a few times. This chain joins TRBV4-1 and TRBJ1-5; 11 bases map to TRBD1. Unmatched junction bases numbered 10, after V lost 0 bases and J lost 6 bases. This CDR3 contains 18 residues. Germline CDR1 MGHRA, CDR2 YSYEKL. As DNA, the CDR3 is TGCGCCAGCAGCCAAGATAAACAGGACAGGGGGCTCTTTCAGCCCCAGCATTTT. Amino acid sequence: CASSQDKQDRGLFQPQHF.